What follows are 9 T cell receptor beta chains derived from one specimen sequenced in a study of patients and donors after allogeneic stem cell transplantation. TCRdb itself ran the RT-PCR reads through MiXCR, one entry per CDR3 protein. The repertoire includes approximately 200,000 distinct CDR3 sequences, more than 35% of them detected once, and 30% to 35% sits in the top ten. Sequenced sample: blood, either unsorted or a sorted T cell fraction (not recorded which). Receptors originate from a human donor who was either an allogeneic HSCT recipient or a stem cell or donor lymphocyte infusion donor (not recorded which). It is not recorded whose cells these are; they may come from a transplant donor.

The chain uses TRBV3-1 and TRBJ2-1; D is possibly TRBD2 (6 bases). Trimming removed 8 bases at V and 2 bases at J, with 16 bases between. This CDR3 is built from 15 residues. Germline CDR1 is LGHDT and CDR2 is YNNKEL (reference sequence). The DNA of the CDR3 is TGTGCCAGCGCGTCGGGAGTCGACCCCTACAATGAGCAGTTCTTC. Its translation: CASASGVDPYNEQFF.

The chain links TRBV12-3 or TRBV12-4 to TRBJ1-1; TRBD1 matches 8 bases. The CDR3 loop spans 14 amino acids. The ends lost 7 bases at V and 5 bases at J; junction bases unmatched: 9. As DNA, the CDR3 is TGTGCCAGCATGCAGGGGGCCGTGCGGACTGAAGCTTTCTTT. Translating gives CASMQGAVRTEAFF.

This chain connects TRBV11-2 to TRBJ1-1; D gene unclear. Germline lookup yields CDR1 SGHAT and CDR2 FQNNGV. This CDR3 is built from 15 residues. Between the trimmed V and J ends, which lost 8 bases and 2 bases, there was a span of 18 bases. The CDR3: CASLINAHPNTEAFF. The CDR3 DNA sequence: TGTGCCAGCCTTATTAACGCCCATCCAAACACTGAAGCTTTCTTT.

The V gene is TRBV9, the J gene TRBJ1-3; D not certain. Germline-derived CDR1 and CDR2 are SGDLS and YYNGEE. Trimming removed 5 bases at V and 4 bases at J, with 4 bases between. The CDR3 consists of 11 residues. This chain's CDR3 is CASRRGNTIYF. The CDR3 DNA reads TGTGCCAGCAGGCGAGGAAACACCATATATTTT.

This rearrangement joins TRBV2 to TRBJ2-3; the D gene is possibly TRBD1 (6 bases). Trimming stripped 2 bases from V and 0 bases from J, with 9 bases between. The germline V gene has CDR1 SNHLY and CDR2 FYNNEI. CDR3 length: 15 residues. CDR3 DNA sequence: TGTGCCAGCAGTGAAAGGCAGGGGAGCACAGATACGCAGTATTTT. This translates into CASSERQGSTDTQYF.

V usage is TRBV7-9 and J usage is TRBJ1-2, with 7 bases fitting TRBD1. CDR1 SEHNR and CDR2 FQNEAQ come from the germline V gene (reference sequence). J was trimmed by 3 bases and V by 4 bases; bases with no gene match: 17. There are 18 residues in the CDR3. DNA of the CDR3: TGTGCCAGCAGCTGGACAAGACCGGGACAGAATTTAGACTATGGCTACACCTTC. Its translation: CASSWTRPGQNLDYGYTF. The whole variable domain, filled in from reference TRBV7-9 and TRBJ1-2, reads DTGVSQNPRHKITKRGQNVTFRCDPISEHNRLYWYRQTLGQGPEFLTYFQNEAQLEKSRLLSDRFSAERPKGSFSTLEIQRTEQGDSAMYLCASSWTRPGQNLDYGYTFGSGTRLTVV.

This clonotype was recorded only once. V is TRBV20-1 and J is TRBJ2-1; D is perhaps TRBD1 or TRBD2 (5 bases each). Germline-derived CDR1 and CDR2 are DFQATT and SNEGSKA (reference sequence). CDR3 size: 14 residues. V lost 5 bases and J lost 3, with 14 bases in between. This chain's CDR3 is CSADRDPFYNEQFF. CDR3 DNA: TGCAGTGCTGACCGGGACCCATTCTACAATGAGCAGTTCTTC.

This clonotype was found a few times. The CDR3 DNA reads as TGTGCCAGCAGCTCCGGGACAGGGGCGAATGAAGCTTTCTTT. Translation: CASSSGTGANEAFF. The chain has TRBV11-3 and TRBJ1-1; 10 bases line up with TRBD1. The CDR3 sequence is 14 residues long. V was clipped by 4 bases and J by 7 bases; unmatched bases: 6. Looked up from germline, CDR1 is SGHNT and CDR2 is YENEEA.

This clonotype was found a few times. The chain uses TRBV7-9 and TRBJ2-5; possibly TRBD2 for D (6 bases). The CDR3 is 12 residues long. The germline gives CDR1 SEHNR, CDR2 FQNEAQ (reference sequence). V was pared by 8 bases and J by 5 bases, with 12 bases between. CDR3 nucleotides: TGTGCCAGCGATGGAGGGATCGAGACCCAGTACTTC. It encodes CASDGGIETQYF.